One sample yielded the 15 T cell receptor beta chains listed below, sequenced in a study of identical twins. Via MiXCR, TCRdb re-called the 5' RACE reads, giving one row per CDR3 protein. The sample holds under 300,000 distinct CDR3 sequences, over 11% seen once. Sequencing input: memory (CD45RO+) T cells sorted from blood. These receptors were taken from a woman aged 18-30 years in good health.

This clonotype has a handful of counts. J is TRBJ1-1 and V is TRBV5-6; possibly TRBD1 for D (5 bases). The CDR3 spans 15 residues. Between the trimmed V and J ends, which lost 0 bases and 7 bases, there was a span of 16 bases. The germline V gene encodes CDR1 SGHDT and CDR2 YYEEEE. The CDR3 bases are TGTGCCAGCAGCTTGGGACCCCAGGGCGGTGTTGAAGCTTTCTTT. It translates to CASSLGPQGGVEAFF.

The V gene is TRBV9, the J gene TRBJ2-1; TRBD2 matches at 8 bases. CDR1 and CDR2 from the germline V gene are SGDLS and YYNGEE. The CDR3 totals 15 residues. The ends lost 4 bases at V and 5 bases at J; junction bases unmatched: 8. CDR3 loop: CASSPLAGLNNEQFF. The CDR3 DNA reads TGTGCCAGCAGCCCCCTAGCGGGTCTCAACAATGAGCAGTTCTTC.

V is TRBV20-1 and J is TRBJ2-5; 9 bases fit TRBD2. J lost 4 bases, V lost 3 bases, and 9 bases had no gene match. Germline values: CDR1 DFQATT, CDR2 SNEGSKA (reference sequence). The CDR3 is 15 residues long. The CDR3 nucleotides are TGCAGTGCTAGCCTTAGCGGGGGCCCGGGAGAGACCCAGTACTTC. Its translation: CSASLSGGPGETQYF.

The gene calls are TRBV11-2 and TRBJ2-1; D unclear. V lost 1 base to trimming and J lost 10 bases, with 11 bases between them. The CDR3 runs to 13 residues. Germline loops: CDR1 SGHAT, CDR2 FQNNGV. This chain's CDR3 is CASSLGSGSEQFF. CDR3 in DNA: TGTGCCAGCAGCTTAGGGTCCGGAAGCGAGCAGTTCTTC.

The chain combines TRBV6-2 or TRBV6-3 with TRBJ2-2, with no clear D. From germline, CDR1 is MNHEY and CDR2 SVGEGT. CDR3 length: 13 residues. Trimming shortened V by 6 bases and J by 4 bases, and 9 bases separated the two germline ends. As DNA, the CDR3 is TGTGCCAGCAGAGGCTCTTTCACCGGGGAGCTGTTTTTT. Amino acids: CASRGSFTGELFF.

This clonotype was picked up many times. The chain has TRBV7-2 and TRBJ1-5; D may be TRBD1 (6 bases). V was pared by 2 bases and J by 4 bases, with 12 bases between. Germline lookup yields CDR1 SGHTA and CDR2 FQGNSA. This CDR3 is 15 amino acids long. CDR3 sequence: CASSLKGGDNQPQHF. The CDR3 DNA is TGTGCCAGCAGCTTAAAGGGGGGGGATAATCAGCCCCAGCATTTT.

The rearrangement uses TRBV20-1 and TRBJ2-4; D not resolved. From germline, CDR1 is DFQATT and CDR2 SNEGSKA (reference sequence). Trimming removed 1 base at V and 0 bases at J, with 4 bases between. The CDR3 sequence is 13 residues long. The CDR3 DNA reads TGCAGTGCTAGAGCAATAGCCAAAAACATTCAGTACTTC. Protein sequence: CSARAIAKNIQYF.

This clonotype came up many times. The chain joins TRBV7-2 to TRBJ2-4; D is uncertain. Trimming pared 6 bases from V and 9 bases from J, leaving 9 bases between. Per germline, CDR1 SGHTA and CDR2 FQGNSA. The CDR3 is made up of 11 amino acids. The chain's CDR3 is CASSPDLIQYF. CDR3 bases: TGTGCCAGCAGTCCTGACCTCATTCAGTACTTC.

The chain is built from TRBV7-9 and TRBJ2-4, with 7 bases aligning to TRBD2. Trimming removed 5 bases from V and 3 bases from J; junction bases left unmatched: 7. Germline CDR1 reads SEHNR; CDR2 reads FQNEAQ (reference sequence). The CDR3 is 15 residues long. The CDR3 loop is CASSPRGIVKNIQYF. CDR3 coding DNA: TGTGCCAGCAGCCCGCGGGGGATAGTCAAAAACATTCAGTACTTC.

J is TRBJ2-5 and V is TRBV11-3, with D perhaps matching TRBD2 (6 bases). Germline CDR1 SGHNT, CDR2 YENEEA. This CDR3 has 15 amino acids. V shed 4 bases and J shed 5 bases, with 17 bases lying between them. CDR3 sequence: CASSSRGRGKETQYF. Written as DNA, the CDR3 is TGTGCCAGCAGCTCCCGAGGGCGGGGTAAGGAGACCCAGTACTTC.

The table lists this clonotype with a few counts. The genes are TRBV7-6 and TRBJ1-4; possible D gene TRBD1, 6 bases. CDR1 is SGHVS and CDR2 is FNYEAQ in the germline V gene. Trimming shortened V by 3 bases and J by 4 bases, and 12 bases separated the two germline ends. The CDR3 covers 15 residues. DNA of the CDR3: TGTGCCAGCAGCTTCCAGGGGTGGTTTAATGAAAAACTGTTTTTT. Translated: CASSFQGWFNEKLFF.

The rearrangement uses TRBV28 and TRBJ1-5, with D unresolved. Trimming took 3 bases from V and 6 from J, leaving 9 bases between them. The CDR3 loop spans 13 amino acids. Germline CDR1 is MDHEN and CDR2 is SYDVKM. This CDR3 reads CASSFQVSQPQHF. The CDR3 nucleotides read TGTGCCAGCAGTTTTCAAGTAAGTCAGCCCCAGCATTTT.

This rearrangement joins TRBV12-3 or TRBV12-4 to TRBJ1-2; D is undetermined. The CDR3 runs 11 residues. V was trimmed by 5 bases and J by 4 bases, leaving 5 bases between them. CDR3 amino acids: CASSASYGYTF. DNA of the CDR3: TGTGCCAGCAGTGCCTCCTATGGCTACACCTTC.

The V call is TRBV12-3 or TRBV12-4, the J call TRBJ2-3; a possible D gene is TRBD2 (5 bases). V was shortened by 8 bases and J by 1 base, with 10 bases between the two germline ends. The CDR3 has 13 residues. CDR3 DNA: TGTGCCAGCGGCGCGGGCGGCACAGATACGCAGTATTTT. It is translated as CASGAGGTDTQYF.

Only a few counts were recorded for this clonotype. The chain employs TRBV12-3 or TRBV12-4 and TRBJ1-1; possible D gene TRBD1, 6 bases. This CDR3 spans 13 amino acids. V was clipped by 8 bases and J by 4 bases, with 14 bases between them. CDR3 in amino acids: CASAWGGGTEAFF. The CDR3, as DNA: TGTGCCAGCGCCTGGGGGGGCGGCACTGAAGCTTTCTTT.